A single sample is the source of the 4 T cell receptor beta chains below, sequenced in a study of CD8 T cells in Susac syndrome. An amount of RNA that ranged from roughly 0.45 to 1 ug was reverse transcribed with random hexamers. TCRdb re-called the immunoSEQ multiplex PCR reads through MiXCR, storing one row per CDR3 protein. The sample contains some 170,000 distinct CDR3 sequences, roughly 94% of which appear only once. What was sequenced was CD4+ T cells from PBMCs. Receptor source: a human donor with Susac syndrome.

The chain joins TRBV30 to TRBJ2-7; TRBD1 matches at 8 bases. In germline, CDR1 is GTSNPN, CDR2 SVGIG (reference sequence). V lost 4 bases, J lost 6 bases, and 5 bases stayed unmatched. This CDR3 contains 12 residues. The CDR3 DNA reads as TGTGCCTGGAATATCCAGGGGGCCGAGCAGTACTTC. Residues: CAWNIQGAEQYF.

The chain is built from TRBV5-1 and TRBJ1-5; possibly TRBD1 for D (6 bases). V lost 4 bases to trimming and J lost 0 bases, with 11 bases between them. This CDR3 has 15 amino acids. Looked up from germline, CDR1 is SGHRS and CDR2 is YFSETQ. The DNA for the CDR3 is TGCGCCAGCAGCCGAACGACAGGTAGCAATCAGCCCCAGCATTTT. Translated: CASSRTTGSNQPQHF.

V gene TRBV7-2 combines with J gene TRBJ1-3; unclear D gene. Germline V gene data show CDR1 as SGHTA and CDR2 as FQGNSA. The CDR3 is 16 amino acids. V lost 3 bases and J 1 base, leaving 13 bases between the germline ends. CDR3 coding DNA: TGTGCCAGCAGCTTTCGGCTCAGCGGATCTGGAAACACCATATATTTT. Translation gives CASSFRLSGSGNTIYF.

This sequence joins TRBV5-6 and TRBJ1-2, with TRBD1 identical over 9 bases. This CDR3 has 14 amino acids. V was pared by 2 bases and J by 2 bases, with 1 base of the junction left unmatched. Per the germline V gene, CDR1 is SGHDT and CDR2 is YYEEEE. This CDR3 is CASSFGQGNYGYTF. As DNA, the CDR3 is TGTGCCAGCAGCTTCGGACAGGGGAACTATGGCTACACCTTC. Based on the CDR3 plus reference TRBV5-6 and TRBJ1-2, the full variable domain is DAGVTQSPTHLIKTRGQQVTLRCSPKSGHDTVSWYQQALGQGPQFIFQYYEEEERQRGNFPDRFSGHQFPNYSSELNVNALLLGDSALYLCASSFGQGNYGYTFGSGTRLTVV.